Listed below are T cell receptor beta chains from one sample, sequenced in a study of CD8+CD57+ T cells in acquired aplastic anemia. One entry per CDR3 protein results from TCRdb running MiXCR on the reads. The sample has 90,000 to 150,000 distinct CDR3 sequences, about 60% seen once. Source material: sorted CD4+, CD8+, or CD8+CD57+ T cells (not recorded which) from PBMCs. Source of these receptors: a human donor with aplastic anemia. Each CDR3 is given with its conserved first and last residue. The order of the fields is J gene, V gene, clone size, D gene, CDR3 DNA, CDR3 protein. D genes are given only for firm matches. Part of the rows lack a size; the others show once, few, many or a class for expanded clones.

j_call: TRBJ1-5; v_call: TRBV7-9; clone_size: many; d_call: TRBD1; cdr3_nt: TGTGCCAGCAGCACATCGGACAGGCGCCATAGCAATCAGCCCCAGCATTTT; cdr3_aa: CASSTSDRRHSNQPQHF
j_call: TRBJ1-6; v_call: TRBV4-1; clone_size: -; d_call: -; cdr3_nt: TGCGCCAGCAGCCAAGACGGCGAGAATTCACCCCTCCACTTT; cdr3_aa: CASSQDGENSPLHF
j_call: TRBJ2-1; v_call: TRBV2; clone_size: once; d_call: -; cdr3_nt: TGTGCCAGCAGTGACTCTGGGGCTGGGTTCGACAATGAGCAGTTCTTC; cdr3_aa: CASSDSGAGFDNEQFF
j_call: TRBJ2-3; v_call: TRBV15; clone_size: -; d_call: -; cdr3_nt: TGTGCCACCAGCAGAGACAGAGGGCAAACAGATACGCAGTATTTT; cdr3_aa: CATSRDRGQTDTQYF
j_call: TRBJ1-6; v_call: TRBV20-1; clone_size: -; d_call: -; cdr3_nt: TGCAGTGCTAGAGACCACTCGGACAGTCCACCCCTCCACTTT; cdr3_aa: CSARDHSDSPPLHF
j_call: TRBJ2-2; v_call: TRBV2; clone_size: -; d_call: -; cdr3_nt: TGTGCCAGCAATCGGGCAGGGGACACCGGGGAGCTGTTTTTT; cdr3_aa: CASNRAGDTGELFF
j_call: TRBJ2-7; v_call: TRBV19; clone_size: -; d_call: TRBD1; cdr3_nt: TGTGCCACCCGGGACAGGACTCAGCGCTACGAGCAGTACTTC; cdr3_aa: CATRDRTQRYEQYF
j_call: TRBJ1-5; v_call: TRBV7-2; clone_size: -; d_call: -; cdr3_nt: TGTGCCAGCAGCTTAGGATCAGCTAATCAGCCCCAGCATTTT; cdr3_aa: CASSLGSANQPQHF
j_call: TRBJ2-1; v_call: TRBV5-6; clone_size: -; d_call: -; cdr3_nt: TGTGCCAGCAGCCGTACAGGGTCGTACAATGAGCAGTTCTTC; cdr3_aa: CASSRTGSYNEQFF
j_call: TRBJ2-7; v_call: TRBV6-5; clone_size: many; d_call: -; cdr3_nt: TGTGCCAGCAGTTACTCTCCCCGGGGTCCTGACTACGAGCAGTACTTC; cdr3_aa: CASSYSPRGPDYEQYF
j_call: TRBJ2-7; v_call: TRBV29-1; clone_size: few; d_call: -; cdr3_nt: TGCAGCGTTGAGGTCCCATCGGGGCCTTACGAGCAGTACTTC; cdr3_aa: CSVEVPSGPYEQYF
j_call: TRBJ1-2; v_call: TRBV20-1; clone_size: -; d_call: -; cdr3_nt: TGCAGTGCTAGAGGGCAGGCGAGGAACTATGGCTACACCTTC; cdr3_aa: CSARGQARNYGYTF
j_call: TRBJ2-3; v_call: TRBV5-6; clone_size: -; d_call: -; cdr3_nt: TGTGCCAGCATCCTATCGTCTTCCCCCACAGATGCGCAGTATTTT; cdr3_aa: CASILSSSPTDAQYF
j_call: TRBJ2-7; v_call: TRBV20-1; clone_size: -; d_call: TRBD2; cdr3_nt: TGCAGTGCTAGAGATTCAGCGGGGGGCAGCGAGCAGTACTTC; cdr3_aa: CSARDSAGGSEQYF
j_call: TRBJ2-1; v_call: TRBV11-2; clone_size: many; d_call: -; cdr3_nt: TGTGCCAGCAGCTTAGAAGGGGTAACCTACAATGAGCAGTTCTTC; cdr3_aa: CASSLEGVTYNEQFF
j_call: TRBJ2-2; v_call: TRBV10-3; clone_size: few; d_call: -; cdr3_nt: TGTGCCATCAGTGAGTCGCAGGTCACCGGGGAGCTGTTTTTT; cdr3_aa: CAISESQVTGELFF
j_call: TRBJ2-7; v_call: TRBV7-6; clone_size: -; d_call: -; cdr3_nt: TGTGCCAGCAGCTTAGCGCTGGGCCGGGGCAACGAGCAGTACTTC; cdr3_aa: CASSLALGRGNEQYF
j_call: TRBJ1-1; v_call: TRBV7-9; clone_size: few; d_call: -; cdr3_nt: TGTGCCAGCAGCTTAGATCAGACCACTGAAGCTTTCTTT; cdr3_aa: CASSLDQTTEAFF
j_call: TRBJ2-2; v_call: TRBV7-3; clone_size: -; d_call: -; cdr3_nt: TGTGCCAGCAGCTTTCTAGGAGGGGAGCTGTTTTTT; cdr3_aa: CASSFLGGELFF
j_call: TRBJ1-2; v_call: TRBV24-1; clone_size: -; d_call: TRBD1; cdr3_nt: TGTGCCACCAGCAGGGGGCCCTATGGCTACACCTTC; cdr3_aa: CATSRGPYGYTF
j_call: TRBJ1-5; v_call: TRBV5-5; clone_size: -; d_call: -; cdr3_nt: TGTGCCAGCGGCTCGAGCATTGGCAATCAGCCCCAGCATTTT; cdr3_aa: CASGSSIGNQPQHF
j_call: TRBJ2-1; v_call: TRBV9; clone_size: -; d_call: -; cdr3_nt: TGTGCCAGCAGCGTAGCCGGCTGGGGCGTTGAGCAGTTCTTC; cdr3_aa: CASSVAGWGVEQFF
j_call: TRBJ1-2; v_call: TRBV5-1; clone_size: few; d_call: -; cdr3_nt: TGCGCCAGCAGCCCCCCGTCGATCTATGGCTACACCTTC; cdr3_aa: CASSPPSIYGYTF
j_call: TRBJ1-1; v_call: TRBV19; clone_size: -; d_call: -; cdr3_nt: TGTGCCAGTAGTATATCTTTTGGGACTGAAGCTTTCTTT; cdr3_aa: CASSISFGTEAFF
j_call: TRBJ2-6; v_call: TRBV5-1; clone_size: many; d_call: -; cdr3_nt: TGCGCCAGCAGCTTGGCCCAGGAGGCCAACGTCCTGACTTTC; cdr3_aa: CASSLAQEANVLTF
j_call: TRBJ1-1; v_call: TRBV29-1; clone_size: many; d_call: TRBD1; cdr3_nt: TGCAGCGGTACAGGGGGGGTAACTGAAGCTTTCTTT; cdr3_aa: CSGTGGVTEAFF
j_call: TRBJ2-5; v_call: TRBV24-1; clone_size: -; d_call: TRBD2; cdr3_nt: TGTGCCACCAGTGGGGTAGCGGGAGGGCCGGAGACCCAGTACTTC; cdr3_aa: CATSGVAGGPETQYF
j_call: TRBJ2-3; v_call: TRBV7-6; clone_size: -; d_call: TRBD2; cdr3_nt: TGTGCCAGCAGCCTAGCGGGAGGGTATTGGGATACGCAGTATTTT; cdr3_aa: CASSLAGGYWDTQYF
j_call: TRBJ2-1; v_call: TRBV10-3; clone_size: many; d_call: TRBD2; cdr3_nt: TGTGCCATCAGCGGGGGGTCGGGGAGCTCCTACAATGAGCAGTTCTTC; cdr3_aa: CAISGGSGSSYNEQFF
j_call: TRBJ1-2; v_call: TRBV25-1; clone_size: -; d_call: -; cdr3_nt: TGTGCCAGCAGTGGCAGAGAAACCCGCTATGGCTACACCTTC; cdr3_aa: CASSGRETRYGYTF
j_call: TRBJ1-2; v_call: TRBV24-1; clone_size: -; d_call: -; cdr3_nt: TGTGCCACCAGTGACCGGACAGCTAACTATGGCTACACCTTC; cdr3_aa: CATSDRTANYGYTF
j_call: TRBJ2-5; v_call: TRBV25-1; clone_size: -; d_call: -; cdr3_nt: TGTGCCAGCAGTGAAGTGGGGGACGCAGAGACCCAGTACTTC; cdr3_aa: CASSEVGDAETQYF
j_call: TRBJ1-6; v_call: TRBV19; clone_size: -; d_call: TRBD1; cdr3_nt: TGTGCCAGCTTTGGACAGGGGACTTCACCCCTCCACTTT; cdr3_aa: CASFGQGTSPLHF
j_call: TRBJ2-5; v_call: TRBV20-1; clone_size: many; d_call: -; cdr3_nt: TGCAGTGCTAGAGATAGGTTCCGGGACACCTTCGTGGAGACCCAGTACTTC; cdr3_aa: CSARDRFRDTFVETQYF
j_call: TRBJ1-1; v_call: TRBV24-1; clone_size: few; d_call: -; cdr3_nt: TGTGCCACCAGTGATTCTCGGGACGGGAACACTGAAGCTTTCTTT; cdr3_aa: CATSDSRDGNTEAFF
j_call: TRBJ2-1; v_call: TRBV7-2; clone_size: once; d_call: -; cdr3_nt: TGTGCCAGCAGCTATGTCGATGAGCAGTTCTTC; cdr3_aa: CASSYVDEQFF
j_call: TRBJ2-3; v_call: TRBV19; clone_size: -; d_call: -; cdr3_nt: TGTGCCAGTCGAAGTGATAGCACAGATACGCAGTATTTT; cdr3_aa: CASRSDSTDTQYF
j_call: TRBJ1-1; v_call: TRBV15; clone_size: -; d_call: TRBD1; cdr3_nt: TGTGCCACCAGCATCGACAGGGGGAACACTGAAGCTTTCTTT; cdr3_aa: CATSIDRGNTEAFF
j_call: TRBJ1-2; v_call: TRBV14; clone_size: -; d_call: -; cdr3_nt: TGTGCCAGCAGCCAGGACAGTATGGTGGGCTATGGCTACACCTTC; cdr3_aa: CASSQDSMVGYGYTF
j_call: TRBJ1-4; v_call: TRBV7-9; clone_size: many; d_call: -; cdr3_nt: TGTGCCAGCAGCACCCCAGGGTGGAGTGGTGAAAAACTGTTTTTT; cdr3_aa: CASSTPGWSGEKLFF
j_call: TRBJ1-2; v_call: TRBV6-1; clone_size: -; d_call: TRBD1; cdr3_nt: TGTGCCATCAGTGAGGGGGCTGGGCATGGCTACACCTTC; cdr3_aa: CAISEGAGHGYTF
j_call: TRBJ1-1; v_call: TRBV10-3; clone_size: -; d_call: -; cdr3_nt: TGTGCCATCAGTGACAGGGAAGCTTTCTTT; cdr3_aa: CAISDREAFF
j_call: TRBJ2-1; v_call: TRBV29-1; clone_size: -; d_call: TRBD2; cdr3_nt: TGCAGCGCTAGGACTAGCGGGAGTCCGGGCGATGAGCAGTTCTTC; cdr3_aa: CSARTSGSPGDEQFF
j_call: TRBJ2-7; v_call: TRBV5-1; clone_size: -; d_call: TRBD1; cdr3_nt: TGCGCCAGCAGCTCGATCCCCGGACAGGGCTACGAGCAGTACTTC; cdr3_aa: CASSSIPGQGYEQYF